This T cell receptor (beta chain) was captured by sequencing in a study of T-cell memory formation after mild COVID-19. TCRdb passed the 5' RACE reads through MiXCR, listing each CDR3 protein once. Found here are around 300,000 distinct CDR3 sequences, 14% of them singletons; the top ten hold roughly a fifth. Trimming took 1 base from V and 6 from J, leaving 10 bases between them. The CDR3 is 14 residues long. What was sequenced was PBMCs or a T cell subset sorted from them (not recorded which). The chain is built from TRBV12-3 or TRBV12-4 and TRBJ2-1; the D gene is possibly TRBD2 (6 bases). This sequence originates from a man aged 18 to 35 who had mild COVID-19 (a few samples of this study predate the infection). Cell type and time point are not known. CDR3 amino acids: CASSLGSGGNEQFF. DNA of the CDR3: TGTGCCAGCAGTTTAGGGTCCGGGGGCAATGAGCAGTTCTTC.